This TCR beta chain was retrieved from a study of CD4 and CD8 cells across lung adenocarcinoma regions. From germline, CDR1 is MGHRA and CDR2 YSYEKL. This CDR3 has 16 residues. Trimming left V 6 bases short and J 3 bases short, with 20 bases between. Localized lung adenocarcinoma, a non-small cell lung cancer, affected the donors. TCRdb fed the PCR reads into MiXCR, producing one record per CDR3 protein. This table holds some 9,700 distinct CDR3 sequences, about 50% found once. Material for sequencing was CD8+ T cells from the margin of a lung tumor. The chain carries TRBV4-1 and TRBJ2-5; perhaps TRBD2 as D (6 bases). This TCR was sampled from a female donor with lung adenocarcinoma. The CD4 and CD8 labels of this study may be unreliable. CDR3 nucleotide sequence: TGCGCCAGCAGGCGTAACGGGGGACGACAAAAAGAGACCCAGTACTTC. It codes for CASRRNGGRQKETQYF.